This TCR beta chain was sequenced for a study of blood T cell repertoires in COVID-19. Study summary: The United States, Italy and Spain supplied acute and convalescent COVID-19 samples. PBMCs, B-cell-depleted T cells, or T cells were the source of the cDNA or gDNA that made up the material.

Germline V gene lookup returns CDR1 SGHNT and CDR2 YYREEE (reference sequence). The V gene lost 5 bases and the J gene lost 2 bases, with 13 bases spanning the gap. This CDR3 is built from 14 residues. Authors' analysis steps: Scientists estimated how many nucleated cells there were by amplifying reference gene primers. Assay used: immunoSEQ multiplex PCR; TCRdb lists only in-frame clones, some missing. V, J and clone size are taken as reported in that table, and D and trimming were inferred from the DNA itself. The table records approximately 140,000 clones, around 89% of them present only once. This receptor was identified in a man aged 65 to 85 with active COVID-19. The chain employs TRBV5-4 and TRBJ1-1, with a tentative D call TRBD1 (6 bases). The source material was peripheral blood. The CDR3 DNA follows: TGTGCCAGCAGGAAACAGGGTGGAAACACTGAAGCTTTCTTT. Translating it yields CASRKQGGNTEAFF.